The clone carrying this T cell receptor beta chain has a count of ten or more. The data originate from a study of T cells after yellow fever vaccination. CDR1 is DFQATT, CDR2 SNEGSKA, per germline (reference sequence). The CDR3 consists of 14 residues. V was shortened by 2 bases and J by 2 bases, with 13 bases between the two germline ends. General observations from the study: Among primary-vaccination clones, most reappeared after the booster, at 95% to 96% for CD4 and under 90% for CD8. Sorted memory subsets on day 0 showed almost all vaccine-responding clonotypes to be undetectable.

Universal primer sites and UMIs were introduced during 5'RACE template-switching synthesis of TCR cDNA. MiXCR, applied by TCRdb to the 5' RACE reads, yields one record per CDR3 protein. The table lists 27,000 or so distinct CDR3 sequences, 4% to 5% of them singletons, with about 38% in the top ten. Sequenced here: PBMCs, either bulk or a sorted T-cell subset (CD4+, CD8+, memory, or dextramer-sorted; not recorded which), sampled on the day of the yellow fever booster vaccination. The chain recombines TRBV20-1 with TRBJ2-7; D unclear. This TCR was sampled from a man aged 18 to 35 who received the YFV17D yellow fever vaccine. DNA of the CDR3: TGCAGTGCTAGAAGGGCAAGATACCCCTACGAGCAGTACTTC. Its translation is CSARRARYPYEQYF.